Reported below is one T cell receptor beta chain. Study processing details: The authors estimated nucleated cell counts from reference gene primer amplification. The table came from immunoSEQ multiplex PCR; TCRdb's copy has only in-frame clones and leaves some out. The D gene and trimming were derived from the DNA, and the V and J assignments and clone size from that table. The sample lists 150,000 to 200,000 clones, roughly 87% occurring once. V was clipped by 6 bases and J by 0 bases, with 11 bases between them. Germline V gene data show CDR1 as SQVTM and CDR2 as ANQGSEA. The CDR3 is 13 residues long. The sample is drawn from a study of blood T cell repertoires in COVID-19. About the study: COVID-19 samples from acute and convalescent phases originated in the United States, Italy and Spain. Sample material is recorded as cDNA or gDNA derived from T cells, B-cell-depleted T cells, or PBMCs.

V and J are TRBV29-1 and TRBJ1-1; TRBD1 might be the D (5 bases). The source material was PBMCs or T cells enriched from blood (not recorded which). The clonotype comes from a human donor with acute COVID-19. The donor label of this sample is uncertain. Here the CDR3 DNA reads TGCAGCGTGGACCGGGGGTTGAACACTGAAGCTTTCTTT. Translated, it gives CSVDRGLNTEAFF. The variable domain in full, with the rest retrieved from reference TRBV29-1 and TRBJ1-1, is SAVISQKPSRDICQRGTSLTIQCQVDSQVTMMFWYRQQPGQSLTLIATANQGSEATYESGFVIDKFPISRPNLTFSTLTVSNMSPEDSSIYLCSVDRGLNTEAFFGQGTRLTVV.